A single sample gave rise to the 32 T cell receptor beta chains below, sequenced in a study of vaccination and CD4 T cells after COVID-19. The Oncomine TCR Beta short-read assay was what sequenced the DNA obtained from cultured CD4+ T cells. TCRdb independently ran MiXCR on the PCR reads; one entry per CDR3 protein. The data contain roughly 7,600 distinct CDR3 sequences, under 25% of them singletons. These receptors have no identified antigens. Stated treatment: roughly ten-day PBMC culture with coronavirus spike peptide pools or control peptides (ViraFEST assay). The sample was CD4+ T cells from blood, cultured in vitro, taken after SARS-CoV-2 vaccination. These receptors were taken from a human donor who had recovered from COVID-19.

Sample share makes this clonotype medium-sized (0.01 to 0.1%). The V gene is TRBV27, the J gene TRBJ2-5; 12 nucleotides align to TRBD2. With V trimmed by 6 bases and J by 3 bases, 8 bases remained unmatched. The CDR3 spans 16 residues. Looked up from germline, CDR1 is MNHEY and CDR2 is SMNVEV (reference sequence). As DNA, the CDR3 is TGTGCCAGCAGCCCAACCTGGACTAGCGGGGAAGAGACCCAGTACTTC. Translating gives CASSPTWTSGEETQYF.

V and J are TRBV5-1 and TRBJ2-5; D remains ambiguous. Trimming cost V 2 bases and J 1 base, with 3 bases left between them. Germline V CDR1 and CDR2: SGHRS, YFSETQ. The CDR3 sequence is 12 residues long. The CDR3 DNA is TGCGCCAGCAGCTTAGCCCAAGAGACCCAGTACTTC. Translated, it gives CASSLAQETQYF.

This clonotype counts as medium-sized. The CDR3 sequence is CASREQGGANYGYTF. As DNA, the CDR3 is TGTGCCAGCAGGGAACAGGGTGGAGCTAACTATGGCTACACCTTC. The gene calls are TRBV28 and TRBJ1-2, with a tentative D call TRBD1 (6 bases). The CDR3 has 15 amino acids. Trimming pared 6 bases from V and 0 bases from J, leaving 14 bases between. Germline V gene data show CDR1 as MDHEN and CDR2 as SYDVKM.

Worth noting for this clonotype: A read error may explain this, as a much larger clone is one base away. In DNA, the CDR3 is TGTGCCAGCAGTTACTCGATAAGGGTAGTCGGGAATTCACCCCCCCACTTT. Protein: CASSYSIRVVGNSPPHF. V usage is TRBV6-5 and J usage is TRBJ1-6; no clear D. The CDR3 spans 17 residues. Germline V gene sequence: CDR1 MNHEY, CDR2 SVGAGI.

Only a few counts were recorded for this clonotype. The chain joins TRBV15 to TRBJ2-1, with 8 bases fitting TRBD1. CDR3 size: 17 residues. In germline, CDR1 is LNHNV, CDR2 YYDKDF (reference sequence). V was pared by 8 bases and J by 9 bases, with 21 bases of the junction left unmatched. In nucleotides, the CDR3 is TGTGCCACCGGCCGGGACAGGATATTGGAGGGGAACATTGAGCAGTTCTTC. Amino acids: CATGRDRILEGNIEQFF.

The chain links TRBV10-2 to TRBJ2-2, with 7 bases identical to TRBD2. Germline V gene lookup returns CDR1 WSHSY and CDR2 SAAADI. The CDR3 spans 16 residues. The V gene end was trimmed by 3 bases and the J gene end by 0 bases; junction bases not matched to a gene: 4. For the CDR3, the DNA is TGCGCCAGCAGTGAATGGGCGGGGGCGAACACCGGGGAGCTGTTTTTT. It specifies CASSEWAGANTGELFF.

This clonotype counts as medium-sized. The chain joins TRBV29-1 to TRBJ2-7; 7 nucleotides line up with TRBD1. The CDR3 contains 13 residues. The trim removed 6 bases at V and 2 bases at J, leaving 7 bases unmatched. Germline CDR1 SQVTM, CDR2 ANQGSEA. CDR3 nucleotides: TGCAGCGTCCTGACAGGGCGAACCTACGAGCAGTACTTC. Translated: CSVLTGRTYEQYF.

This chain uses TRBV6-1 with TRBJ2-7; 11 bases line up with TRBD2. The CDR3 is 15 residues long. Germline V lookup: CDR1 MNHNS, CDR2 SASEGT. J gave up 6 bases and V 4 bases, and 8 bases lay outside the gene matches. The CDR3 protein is CASSVAPGTSGEQYF. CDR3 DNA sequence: TGTGCCAGCAGTGTGGCCCCCGGGACTAGCGGCGAGCAGTACTTC.

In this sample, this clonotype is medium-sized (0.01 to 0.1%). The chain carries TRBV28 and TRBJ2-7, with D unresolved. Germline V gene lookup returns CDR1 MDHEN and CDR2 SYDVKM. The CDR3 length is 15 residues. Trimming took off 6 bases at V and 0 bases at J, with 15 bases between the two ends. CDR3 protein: CASSPVVRSSYEQYF. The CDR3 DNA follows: TGTGCCAGCAGCCCCGTTGTAAGGAGCTCCTACGAGCAGTACTTC.

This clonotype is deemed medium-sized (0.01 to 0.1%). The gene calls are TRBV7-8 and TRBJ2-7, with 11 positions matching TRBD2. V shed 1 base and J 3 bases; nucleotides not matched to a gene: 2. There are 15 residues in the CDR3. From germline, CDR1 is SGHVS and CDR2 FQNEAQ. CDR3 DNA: TGTGCCAGCAGCTTAGTCGGGACTAGCGGCTACGAGCAGTACTTC. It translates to CASSLVGTSGYEQYF.

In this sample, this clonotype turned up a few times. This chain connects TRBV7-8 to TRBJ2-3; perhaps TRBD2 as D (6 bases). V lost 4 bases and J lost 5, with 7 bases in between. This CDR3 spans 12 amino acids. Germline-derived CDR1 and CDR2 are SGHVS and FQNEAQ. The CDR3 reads CASSSGLDTQYF. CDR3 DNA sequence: TGTGCCAGCAGCTCGGGACTAGATACGCAGTATTTT.

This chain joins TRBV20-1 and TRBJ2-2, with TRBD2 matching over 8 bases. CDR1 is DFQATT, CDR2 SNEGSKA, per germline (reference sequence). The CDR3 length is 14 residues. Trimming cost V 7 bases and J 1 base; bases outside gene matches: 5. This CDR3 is CSGTAGGNTGELFF. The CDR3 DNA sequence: TGCAGTGGTACGGCGGGAGGGAACACCGGGGAGCTGTTTTTT.

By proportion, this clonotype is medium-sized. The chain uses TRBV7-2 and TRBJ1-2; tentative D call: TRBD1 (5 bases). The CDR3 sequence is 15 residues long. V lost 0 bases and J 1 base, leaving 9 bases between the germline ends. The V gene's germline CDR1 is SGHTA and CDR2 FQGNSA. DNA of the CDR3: TGTGCCAGCAGCTTAGCGGGGGGGGTTAACTATGGCTACACCTTC. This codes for CASSLAGGVNYGYTF.

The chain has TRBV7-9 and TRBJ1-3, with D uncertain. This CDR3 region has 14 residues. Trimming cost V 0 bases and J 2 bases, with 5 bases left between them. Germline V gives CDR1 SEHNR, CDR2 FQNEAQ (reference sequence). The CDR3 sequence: CASSLAGAGNTIYF. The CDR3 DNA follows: TGTGCCAGCAGCTTAGCCGGGGCTGGAAACACCATATATTTT. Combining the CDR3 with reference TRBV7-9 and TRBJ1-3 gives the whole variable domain DTGVSQNPRHKITKRGQNVTFRCDPISEHNRLYWYRQTLGQGPEFLTYFQNEAQLEKSRLLSDRFSAERPKGSFSTLEIQRTEQGDSAMYLCASSLAGAGNTIYFGEGSWLTVV.

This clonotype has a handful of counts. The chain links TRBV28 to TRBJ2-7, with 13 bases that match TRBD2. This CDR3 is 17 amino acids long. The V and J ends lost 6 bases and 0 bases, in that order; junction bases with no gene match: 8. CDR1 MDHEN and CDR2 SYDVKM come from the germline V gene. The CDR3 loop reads CASRFPGTSGNSYEQYF. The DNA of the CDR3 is TGTGCCAGCAGATTTCCCGGGACTAGCGGGAACTCCTACGAGCAGTACTTC.

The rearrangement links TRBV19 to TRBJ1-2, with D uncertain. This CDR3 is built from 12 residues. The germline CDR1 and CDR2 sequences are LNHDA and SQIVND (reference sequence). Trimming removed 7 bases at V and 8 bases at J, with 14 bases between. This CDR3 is CASKEGEMGYTF. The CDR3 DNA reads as TGTGCCAGTAAAGAGGGTGAAATGGGCTACACCTTC.

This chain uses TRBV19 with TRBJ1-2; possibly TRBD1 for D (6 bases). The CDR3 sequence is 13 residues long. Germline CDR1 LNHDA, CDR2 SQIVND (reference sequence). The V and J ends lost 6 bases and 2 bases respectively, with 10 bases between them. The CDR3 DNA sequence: TGTGCCAGTAGCGGGGGCCTAAACTATGGCTACACCTTC. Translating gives CASSGGLNYGYTF.

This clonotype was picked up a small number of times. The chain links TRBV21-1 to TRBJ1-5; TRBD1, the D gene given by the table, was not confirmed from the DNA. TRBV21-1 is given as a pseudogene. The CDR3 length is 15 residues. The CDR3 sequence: CASSTGQALWEPQHF. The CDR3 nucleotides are TGTGCCAGCAGCACCGGACAGGCCCTTTGGGAGCCCCAGCATTTT.

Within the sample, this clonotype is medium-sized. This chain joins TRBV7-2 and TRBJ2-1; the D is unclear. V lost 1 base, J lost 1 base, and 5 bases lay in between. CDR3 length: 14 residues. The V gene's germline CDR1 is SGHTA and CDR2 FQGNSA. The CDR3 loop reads CASSLGGSYNEQFF. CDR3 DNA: TGTGCCAGCAGCTTAGGGGGATCCTACAATGAGCAGTTCTTC.

The CDR3 protein is CASRDSQYQPQHF. For the CDR3, the DNA is TGTGCCAGCCGGGACAGCCAATATCAGCCCCAGCATTTT. The chain combines TRBV2 with TRBJ1-5; 7 nucleotides align to TRBD1. Looked up from germline, CDR1 is SNHLY and CDR2 is FYNNEI. This CDR3 is built from 13 residues. Losses at the gene ends were 8 bases for V and 5 bases for J; bases not matched to a gene: 6.

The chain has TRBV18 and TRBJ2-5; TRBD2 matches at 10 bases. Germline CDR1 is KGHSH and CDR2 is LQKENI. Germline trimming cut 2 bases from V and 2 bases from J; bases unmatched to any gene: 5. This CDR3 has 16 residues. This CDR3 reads CASSPWSGGEQETQYF. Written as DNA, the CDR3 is TGTGCCAGCTCACCATGGAGCGGGGGGGAACAAGAGACCCAGTACTTC.

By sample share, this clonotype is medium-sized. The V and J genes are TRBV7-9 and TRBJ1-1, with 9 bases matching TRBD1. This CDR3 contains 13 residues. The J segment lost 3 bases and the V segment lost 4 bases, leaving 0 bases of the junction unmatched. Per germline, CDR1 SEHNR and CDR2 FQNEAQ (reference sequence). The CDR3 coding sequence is TGTGCCAGCAGCTGGGACAGGGACACTGAAGCTTTCTTT. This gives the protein CASSWDRDTEAFF.

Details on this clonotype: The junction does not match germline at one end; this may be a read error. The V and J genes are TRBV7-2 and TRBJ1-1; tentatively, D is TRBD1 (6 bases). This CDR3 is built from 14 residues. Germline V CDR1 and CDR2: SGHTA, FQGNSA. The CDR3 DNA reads TGTGCCGGCAGGTTCGGGGGGGCTCTCACTGAAGCTTTCTTT. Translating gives CAGRFGGALTEAFF.

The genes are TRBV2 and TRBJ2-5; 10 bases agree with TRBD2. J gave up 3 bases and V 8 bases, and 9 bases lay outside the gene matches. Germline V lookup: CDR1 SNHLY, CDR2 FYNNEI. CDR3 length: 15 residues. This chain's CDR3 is CASGVGAGGKETQYF. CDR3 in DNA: TGTGCCAGCGGGGTCGGAGCGGGGGGGAAAGAGACCCAGTACTTC. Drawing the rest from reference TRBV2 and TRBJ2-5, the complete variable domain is EPEVTQTPSHQVTQMGQEVILRCVPISNHLYFYWYRQILGQKVEFLVSFYNNEISEKSEIFDDQFSVERPDGSNFTLKIRSTKLEDSAMYFCASGVGAGGKETQYFGPGTRLLVL.

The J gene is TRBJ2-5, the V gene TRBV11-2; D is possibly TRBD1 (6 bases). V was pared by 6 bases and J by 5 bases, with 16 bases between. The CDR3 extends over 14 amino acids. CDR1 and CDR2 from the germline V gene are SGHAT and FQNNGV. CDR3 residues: CASRATGYQETQYF. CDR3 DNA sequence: TGTGCCAGCAGGGCGACAGGTTATCAGGAGACCCAGTACTTC.

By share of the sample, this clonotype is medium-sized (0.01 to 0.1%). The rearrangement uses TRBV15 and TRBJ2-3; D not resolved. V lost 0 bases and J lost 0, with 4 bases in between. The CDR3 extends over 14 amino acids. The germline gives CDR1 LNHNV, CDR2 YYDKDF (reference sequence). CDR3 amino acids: CATSRDASTDTQYF. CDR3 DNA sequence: TGTGCCACCAGCAGAGATGCTAGCACAGATACGCAGTATTTT. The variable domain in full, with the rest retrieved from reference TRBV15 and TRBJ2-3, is DAMVIQNPRYQVTQFGKPVTLSCSQTLNHNVMYWYQQKSSQAPKLLFHYYDKDFNNEADTPDNFQSRRPNTSFCFLDIRSPGLGDTAMYLCATSRDASTDTQYFGPGTRLTVL.

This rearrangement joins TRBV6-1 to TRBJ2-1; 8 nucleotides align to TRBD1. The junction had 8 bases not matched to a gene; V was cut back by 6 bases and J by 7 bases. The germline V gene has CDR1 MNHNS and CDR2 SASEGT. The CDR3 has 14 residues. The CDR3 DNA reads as TGTGCCAGCAGCACTCGGACAGGGAGGAATGAGCAGTTCTTC. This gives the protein CASSTRTGRNEQFF.

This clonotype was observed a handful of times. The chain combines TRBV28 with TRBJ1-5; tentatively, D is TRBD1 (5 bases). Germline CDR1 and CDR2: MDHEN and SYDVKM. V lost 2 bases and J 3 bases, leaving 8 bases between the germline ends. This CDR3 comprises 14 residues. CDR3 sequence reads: CASSLRGTNQPQHF. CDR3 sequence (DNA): TGTGCCAGCAGTTTACGGGGGACCAATCAGCCCCAGCATTTT.

The CDR3: CSAPPANLQFF. The CDR3 nucleotides are TGCAGTGCCCCCCCAGCGAATTTACAGTTCTTC. V usage is TRBV20-1 and J usage is TRBJ2-1; no firm D call. Germline V CDR1 and CDR2: DFQATT, SNEGSKA (reference sequence). The CDR3 runs to 11 residues. Trimming left V 6 bases short and J 13 bases short, with 16 bases between.

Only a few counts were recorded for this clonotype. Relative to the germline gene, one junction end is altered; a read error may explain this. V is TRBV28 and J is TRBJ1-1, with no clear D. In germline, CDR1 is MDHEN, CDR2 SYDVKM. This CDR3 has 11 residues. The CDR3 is CASRLPSGLLF. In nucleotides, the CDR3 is TGTGCCAGCAGATTACCCTCCGGGTTGCTCTTT.

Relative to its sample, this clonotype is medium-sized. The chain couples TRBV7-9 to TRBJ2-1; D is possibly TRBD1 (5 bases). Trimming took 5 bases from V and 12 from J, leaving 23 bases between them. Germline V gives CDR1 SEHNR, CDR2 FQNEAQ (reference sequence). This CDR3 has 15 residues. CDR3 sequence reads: CASSPRSYRHFAQFF. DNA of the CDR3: TGTGCCAGCAGCCCCAGATCGTACAGGCATTTTGCGCAGTTCTTC.

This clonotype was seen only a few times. The CDR3 nucleotides are TGTGCCAGCAGCCAAGATCTGGGTACCTACGAGCAGTACTTC. Amino acids: CASSQDLGTYEQYF. The gene calls are TRBV4-2 and TRBJ2-7; D gene uncertain. From germline, CDR1 is LGHNA and CDR2 YNFKEQ. The CDR3 is 14 residues long. Deletions cut 0 bases from V and 2 bases from J, with 8 bases between.